These T cell receptor beta chains were read from a single sample in a study of spatial heterogeneity in lung cancer. TCRdb independently ran MiXCR on the 5' RACE reads; one entry per CDR3 protein. Of some 6,900 distinct CDR3 sequences detected, roughly 3.8% appear once; the ten largest clones hold roughly 25%. This material consisted of normal lung tissue next to the tumor, taken at surgery. The receptors derive from a female donor with early-stage non-small cell lung cancer. Each CDR3 is given with its conserved first and last residue. Fields, in order: J gene, clone size, V gene, CDR3 length, D gene, CDR3 DNA, CDR3 protein. D genes are given only for firm matches. Size values are once, few and many counts, or a class for expanded clones, and some rows have none.

TRBJ1-1 | many | TRBV29-1 | 14 | - | TGCAGCGGTGTCAGGGCAGGGCGTGATACTGAAGCTTTCTTT | CSGVRAGRDTEAFF
TRBJ2-7 | many | TRBV7-3 | 14 | - | TGTGCCAGCAGCCCGGGATCGAGCTCCTACGAGCAGTACTTC | CASSPGSSSYEQYF
TRBJ1-2 | many | TRBV5-1 | 13 | - | TGCGCCAGCAGCCCGGACCCTAACTATGGCTACACCTTC | CASSPDPNYGYTF
TRBJ2-7 | many | TRBV12-3/TRBV12-4 | 15 | - | TGTGCCAGCAGTCGTACCGAGACAGGAGCCTACGAGCAGTACTTC | CASSRTETGAYEQYF
TRBJ1-1 | medium-sized | TRBV6-2/TRBV6-3 | 11 | - | TGTGCCAGCATCCAGGGCACTGAAGCTTTCTTT | CASIQGTEAFF
TRBJ2-7 | medium-sized | TRBV12-5 | 12 | - | TGTGCTAGTAGGGCGTTCCCCCACGAGCAGTACTTC | CASRAFPHEQYF
TRBJ2-7 | many | TRBV5-1 | 14 | TRBD2 | TGCGCCAGCGGGACTAGCGGGGCCCTCGGTGAGCAGTACTTC | CASGTSGALGEQYF
TRBJ1-5 | medium-sized | TRBV7-2 | 16 | - | TGTGCCAGCAGCTTAGCGCTTCGGACAGACAATCAGCCCCAGCATTTT | CASSLALRTDNQPQHF
TRBJ1-2 | medium-sized | TRBV9 | 16 | TRBD1 | TGTGCCAGCAGCGTAGTTGGGACTACAGGGGGCTATGGCTACACCTTC | CASSVVGTTGGYGYTF
TRBJ2-5 | - | TRBV11-3 | 14 | TRBD2 | TGTGCCAGCAGCTCTGGCGGGGGGGAGGAGACCCAGTACTTC | CASSSGGGEETQYF
TRBJ2-2 | medium-sized | TRBV20-1 | 14 | - | TGCAGTGCTAGAGATCTCAGTCGGGGCGGGGAGCTGTTTTTT | CSARDLSRGGELFF
TRBJ2-5 | medium-sized | TRBV2 | 15 | - | TGTGCCAGCACAACCCGGCGGGGCTCGGGAGAGACCCAGTACTTC | CASTTRRGSGETQYF
TRBJ2-7 | many | TRBV11-2 | 12 | - | TGTGCCAGCAGCCCACCAAGCTACGAGCAGTACTTC | CASSPPSYEQYF
TRBJ2-1 | medium-sized | TRBV27 | 15 | TRBD1 | TGTGCCAGCAGCCAGGGGGCCGTTACCTACAATGAGCAGTTCTTC | CASSQGAVTYNEQFF
TRBJ2-4 | medium-sized | TRBV28 | 14 | TRBD1 | TGTGCCAGCAGTTTCGTCGGACAGGGAGCCTATCAGTACTTC | CASSFVGQGAYQYF
TRBJ1-1 | medium-sized | TRBV6-2/TRBV6-3 | 14 | - | TGTGCCAGCAGCTTCCGGGGGGATAGAACTGAAGCTTTCTTT | CASSFRGDRTEAFF
TRBJ1-6 | many | TRBV7-2 | 14 | TRBD1 | TGTGCCAGCAGCTTAGACAGGGGAGGTTCACCCCTCCACTTT | CASSLDRGGSPLHF
TRBJ2-1 | medium-sized | TRBV29-1 | 16 | TRBD1 | TGCAGCGTTGAAGGCCCCTGGGGACAGGACCCTAATGAGCAGTTCTTC | CSVEGPWGQDPNEQFF
TRBJ2-7 | many | TRBV20-1 | 14 | TRBD2 | TGCAGTGCTACCAACCCGGGACTAGCATACGAGCAGTACTTC | CSATNPGLAYEQYF
TRBJ2-7 | many | TRBV29-1 | 14 | TRBD2 | TGCAGCGGGGGAACTAGCGGGGCCTCCTACGAGCAGTACTTC | CSGGTSGASYEQYF
TRBJ2-1 | medium-sized | TRBV6-2/TRBV6-3 | 13 | - | TGTGCCAGCAGTCCATTTGGTGACAATGAGCAGTTCTTC | CASSPFGDNEQFF
TRBJ2-7 | medium-sized | TRBV20-1 | 15 | TRBD1 | TGCAGTGCTAGAGAAGGGATGGACAGGGCCTACGAGCAGTACTTC | CSAREGMDRAYEQYF
TRBJ2-2 | many | TRBV6-2/TRBV6-3 | 15 | - | TGTGCCAGCAGTCCCCCAGCTTTCTACACCGGGGAGCTGTTTTTT | CASSPPAFYTGELFF
TRBJ2-1 | medium-sized | TRBV7-3 | 11 | - | TGTGCCAGCAGCCAAGCCGGGGAGCAGTTCTTC | CASSQAGEQFF
TRBJ2-3 | many | TRBV7-2 | 14 | TRBD2 | TGTGCCAGCAGCTTAAGGCGGGAGGGGGATACGCAGTATTTT | CASSLRREGDTQYF
TRBJ1-6 | many | TRBV27 | 15 | - | TGTGCCAGCAGCCCGACAGGCATGGGATCTTCACCCCTCCACTTT | CASSPTGMGSSPLHF
TRBJ1-1 | - | TRBV2 | 13 | - | TGTGCCAGCATATACAGGCCGAACACTGAAGCTTTCTTT | CASIYRPNTEAFF
TRBJ2-3 | medium-sized | TRBV5-1 | 12 | - | TGCGCCAGCAGCTTGGCCACAGATACGCAGTATTTT | CASSLATDTQYF
TRBJ2-1 | many | TRBV20-1 | 15 | TRBD1 | TGCAGTGCTAGAGATAGGACAGGGCCTTACAATGAGCAGTTCTTC | CSARDRTGPYNEQFF
TRBJ1-1 | many | TRBV30 | 13 | - | TGTGCCTGCTCAAGGGGCATGAACACTGAAGCTTTCTTT | CACSRGMNTEAFF
TRBJ2-7 | many | TRBV5-8 | 15 | TRBD1 | TGTGCCAGCAGCAGAGCCGGGACAGGGGCCTACGAGCAGTACTTC | CASSRAGTGAYEQYF
TRBJ2-6 | many | TRBV5-1 | 16 | - | TGCGCCAGCAGCTTGGACGGACAGTCTGGGGCCAACGTCCTGACTTTC | CASSLDGQSGANVLTF
TRBJ2-7 | many | TRBV3-1 | 12 | - | TGTGCCAGCAGCCAAGGGTCCGAGACGCAGTACTTC | CASSQGSETQYF
TRBJ2-3 | - | TRBV19 | 14 | - | TGTGCCAGTAGTACTCCTGGAAACACAGATACACAGTATTTT | CASSTPGNTDTQYF
TRBJ1-2 | medium-sized | TRBV29-1 | 12 | - | TGCAGCGTTGGCGGGGGTACCTATGGCTACACCTTC | CSVGGGTYGYTF
TRBJ2-3 | many | TRBV4-1 | 15 | TRBD2 | TGCGCCAGCAGCCAAGAGGAAGCGGGGGCGGATACGCAGTATTTT | CASSQEEAGADTQYF
TRBJ2-1 | many | TRBV9 | 14 | - | TGTGCCAGCAGCGTAGATGGTCCCGGCAATGAGCAGTTCTTC | CASSVDGPGNEQFF
TRBJ2-5 | many | TRBV7-2 | 15 | - | TGTGCCAGCAGCGCCCGTCCCGAATTATTAGAGACCCAGTACTTC | CASSARPELLETQYF
TRBJ1-2 | many | TRBV7-8 | 15 | - | TGTGCCAGCAGCATGGTCCGGGGAGCGGACTATGGCTACACCTTC | CASSMVRGADYGYTF
TRBJ1-5 | medium-sized | TRBV5-1 | 14 | TRBD1 | TGCGCCAGCAGCGCTGCCGGGACAGATCAGCCCCAGCATTTT | CASSAAGTDQPQHF
TRBJ1-2 | many | TRBV27 | 15 | TRBD1 | TGTGCCAGCAGACCCACAGGGGGCATGTCGGCCGGCTACACCTTC | CASRPTGGMSAGYTF
TRBJ2-1 | many | TRBV19 | 13 | - | TGTGCCAGTAGTCGAATACCTTCCTATGAGCAGTTCTTC | CASSRIPSYEQFF
TRBJ2-2 | many | TRBV29-1 | 11 | - | TGCAGCGTTCAGGGCCCCGGGGAGCTGTTTTTT | CSVQGPGELFF
TRBJ2-7 | medium-sized | TRBV10-3 | 12 | TRBD1 | TGTGCCATCACCCCGGACAGGGAGGAGCAGTACTTC | CAITPDREEQYF
TRBJ1-1 | many | TRBV11-3 | 14 | - | TGTGCCAGCAGTCAATACGGGGAGAACACTGAAGCTTTCTTT | CASSQYGENTEAFF
TRBJ1-4 | many | TRBV7-2 | 14 | - | TGTGCCAGCAGCTTAGCCAGGAATAATGAAAAACTGTTTTTT | CASSLARNNEKLFF
TRBJ2-3 | many | TRBV6-5 | 16 | - | TGTGCCAGCAGTTCCGTGGCGGCCGCTAGCACAGATACGCAGTATTTT | CASSSVAAASTDTQYF
TRBJ1-2 | many | TRBV7-2 | 13 | - | TGTGCCAGCAGCGTTTCAGCAGTAGTCGGCTACACCTTC | CASSVSAVVGYTF
TRBJ1-1 | many | TRBV20-1 | 13 | - | TGCAGTGCTAGACCCCCTGCGAACACTGAAGCTTTCTTT | CSARPPANTEAFF
TRBJ2-6 | many | TRBV5-4 | 13 | - | TGTGCCAGCAGCTTGACCGGGGCCAACGTCCTGACTTTC | CASSLTGANVLTF
TRBJ2-5 | medium-sized | TRBV10-2 | 18 | TRBD2 | TGCGCCAGCAGTGAGTCGAGACGGACTAGCGGGAGAAAAGAGACCCAGTACTTC | CASSESRRTSGRKETQYF
TRBJ1-1 | many | TRBV27 | 13 | - | TGTGCCAGCAGCATAATGGTGAACACTGAAGCTTTCTTT | CASSIMVNTEAFF